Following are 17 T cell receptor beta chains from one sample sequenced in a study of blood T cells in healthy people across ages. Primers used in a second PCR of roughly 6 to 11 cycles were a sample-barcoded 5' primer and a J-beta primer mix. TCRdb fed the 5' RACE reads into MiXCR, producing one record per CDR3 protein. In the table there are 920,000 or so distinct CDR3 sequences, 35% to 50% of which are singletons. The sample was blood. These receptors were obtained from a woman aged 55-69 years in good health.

The CDR3 nucleotides are TGTGCCAGCAGTCGGGACAGCCACGAGCAGTACTTC. It specifies CASSRDSHEQYF. The V call is TRBV12-3 or TRBV12-4, the J call TRBJ2-7, with 7 bases identical to TRBD1. The J segment lost 5 bases and the V segment lost 5 bases, leaving 3 bases of the junction unmatched. The CDR3 is made up of 12 amino acids.

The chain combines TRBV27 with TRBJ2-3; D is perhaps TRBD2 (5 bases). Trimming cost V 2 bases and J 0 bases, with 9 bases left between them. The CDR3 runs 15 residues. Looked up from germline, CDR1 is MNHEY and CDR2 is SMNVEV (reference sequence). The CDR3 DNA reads TGTGCCAGCAGTTTACGGGAAACTAGCACAGATACGCAGTATTTT. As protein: CASSLRETSTDTQYF.

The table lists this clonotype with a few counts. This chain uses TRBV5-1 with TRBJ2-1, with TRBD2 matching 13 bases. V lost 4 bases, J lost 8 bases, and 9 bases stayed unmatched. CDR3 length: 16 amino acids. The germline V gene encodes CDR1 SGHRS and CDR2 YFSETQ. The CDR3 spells CASSPITGLAGDEQFF. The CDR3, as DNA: TGCGCCAGCAGCCCAATCACCGGACTAGCGGGAGATGAGCAGTTCTTC.

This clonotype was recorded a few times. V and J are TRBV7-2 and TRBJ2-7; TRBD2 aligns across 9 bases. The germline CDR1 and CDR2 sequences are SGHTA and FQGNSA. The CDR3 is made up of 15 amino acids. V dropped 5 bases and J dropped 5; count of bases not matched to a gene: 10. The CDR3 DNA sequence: TGTGCCAGCAGCCTAGTCGGTAGCGGGAGTAACGAGCAGTACTTC. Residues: CASSLVGSGSNEQYF.

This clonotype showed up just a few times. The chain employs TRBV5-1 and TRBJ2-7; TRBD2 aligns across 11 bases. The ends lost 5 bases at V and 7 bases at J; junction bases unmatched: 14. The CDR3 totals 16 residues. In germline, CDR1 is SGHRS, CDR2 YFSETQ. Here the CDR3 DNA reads TGCGCCAGCAGTTTTGGGACTAGCGGCACCTCTTGGGAGCAGTACTTC. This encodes CASSFGTSGTSWEQYF.

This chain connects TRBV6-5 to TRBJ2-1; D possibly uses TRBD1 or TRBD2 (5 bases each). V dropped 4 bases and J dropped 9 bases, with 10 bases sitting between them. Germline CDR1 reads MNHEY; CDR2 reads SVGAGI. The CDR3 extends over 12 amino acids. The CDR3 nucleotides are TGTGCCAGCAGTTCCCCCGGGGCTGAGCAGTTCTTC. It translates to CASSSPGAEQFF.

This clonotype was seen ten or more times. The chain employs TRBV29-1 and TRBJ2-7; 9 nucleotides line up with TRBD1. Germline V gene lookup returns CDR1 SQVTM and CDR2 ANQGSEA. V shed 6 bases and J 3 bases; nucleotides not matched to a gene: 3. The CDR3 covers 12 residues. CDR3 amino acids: CSVAGQGYEQYF. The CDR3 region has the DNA TGCAGCGTGGCGGGACAGGGCTACGAGCAGTACTTC.

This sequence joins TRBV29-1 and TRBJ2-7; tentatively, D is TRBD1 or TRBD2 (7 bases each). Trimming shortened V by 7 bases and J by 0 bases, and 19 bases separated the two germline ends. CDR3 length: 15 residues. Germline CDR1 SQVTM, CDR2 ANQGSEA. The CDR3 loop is CSGLRGGGPSYEQYF. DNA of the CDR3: TGCAGCGGCCTGAGGGGAGGGGGCCCCTCCTACGAGCAGTACTTC.

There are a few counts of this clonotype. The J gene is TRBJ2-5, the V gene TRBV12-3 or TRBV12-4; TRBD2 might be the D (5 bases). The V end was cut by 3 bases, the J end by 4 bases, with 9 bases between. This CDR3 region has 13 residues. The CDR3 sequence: CASSFIEGETQYF. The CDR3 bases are TGTGCCAGCAGTTTTATAGAGGGAGAGACCCAGTACTTC.

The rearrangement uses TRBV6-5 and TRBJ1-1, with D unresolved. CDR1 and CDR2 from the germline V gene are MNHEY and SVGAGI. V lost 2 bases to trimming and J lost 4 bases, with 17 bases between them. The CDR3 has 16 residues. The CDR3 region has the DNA TGTGCCAGCAGTTACGGAGGATCAAACCCCCCCACTGAAGCTTTCTTT. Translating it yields CASSYGGSNPPTEAFF.

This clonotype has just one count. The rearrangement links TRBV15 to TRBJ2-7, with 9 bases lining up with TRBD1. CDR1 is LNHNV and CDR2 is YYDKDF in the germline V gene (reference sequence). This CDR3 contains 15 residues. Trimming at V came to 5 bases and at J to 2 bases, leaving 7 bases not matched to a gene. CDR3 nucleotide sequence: TGTGCCACCAGCGGTCCGAGACAGGGGGCCTACGAGCAGTACTTC. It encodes CATSGPRQGAYEQYF.

The CDR3 is CSARLTGRLGNQPQHF. In nucleotides, the CDR3 is TGCAGTGCTAGACTAACAGGGAGGCTTGGCAATCAGCCCCAGCATTTT. This chain uses TRBV20-1 with TRBJ1-5, with D tentatively TRBD1 (6 bases). Germline CDR1 DFQATT, CDR2 SNEGSKA (reference sequence). Between the trimmed V and J ends, which lost 2 bases and 2 bases, there was a span of 16 bases. The CDR3 extends over 16 amino acids.

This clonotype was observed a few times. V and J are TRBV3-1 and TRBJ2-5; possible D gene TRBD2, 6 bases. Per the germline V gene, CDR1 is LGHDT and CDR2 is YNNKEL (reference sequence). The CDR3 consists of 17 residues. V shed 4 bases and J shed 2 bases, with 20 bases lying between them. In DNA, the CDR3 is TGTGCCAGCAGCCCCACTCAAAGATTCCGGGAGCAAGAGACCCAGTACTTC. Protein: CASSPTQRFREQETQYF.

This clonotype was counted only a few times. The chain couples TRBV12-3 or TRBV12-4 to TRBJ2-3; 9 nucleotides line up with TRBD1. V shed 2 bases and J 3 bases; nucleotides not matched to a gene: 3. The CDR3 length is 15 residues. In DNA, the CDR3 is TGTGCCAGCAGTTTAAGCGACAGGGGGACAGATACGCAGTATTTT. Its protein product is CASSLSDRGTDTQYF.

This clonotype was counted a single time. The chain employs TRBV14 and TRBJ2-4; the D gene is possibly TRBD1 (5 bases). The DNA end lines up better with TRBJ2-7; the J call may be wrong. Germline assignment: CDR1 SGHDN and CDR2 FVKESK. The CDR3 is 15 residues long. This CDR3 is CASSQEVIQGYEQYF. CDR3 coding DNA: TGTGCCAGCAGCCAAGAAGTCATCCAGGGCTACGAGCAGTACTTC.

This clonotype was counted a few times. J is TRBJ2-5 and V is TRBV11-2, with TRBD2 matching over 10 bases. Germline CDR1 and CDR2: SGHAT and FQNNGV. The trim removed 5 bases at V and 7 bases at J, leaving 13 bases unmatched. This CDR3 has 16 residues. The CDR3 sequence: CASSPFSGRWPGTQYF. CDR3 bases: TGTGCCAGCAGCCCATTTAGCGGGAGGTGGCCAGGGACCCAGTACTTC.

The CDR3 protein is CASWAGFMSEQYF. CDR3 nucleotides: TGTGCCAGCTGGGCAGGTTTCATGAGTGAGCAGTACTTC. The chain carries TRBV6-5 and TRBJ2-4; D is unresolved. V lost 8 bases to trimming and J lost 13 bases, with 21 bases between them. Germline CDR1 MNHEY, CDR2 SVGAGI. This CDR3 has 13 amino acids.